The 31 T cell receptor beta chains presented below share a single source sample, sequenced in a study of liver allograft versus peripheral blood T cells. Background on the study: Repertoires from peripheral blood of liver transplant recipients were compared with those inside their transplanted livers.

MiXCR was run by TCRdb on the reads, yielding one entry per CDR3 protein. The table shows approximately 15,000 distinct CDR3 sequences, with roughly 22% occurring only once. All receptors come from a human patient who had a liver transplant. These T cells may partly come from the graft donor.

This clonotype was detected only a few times. The genes are TRBV20-1 and TRBJ1-1, with 7 nucleotides matching TRBD1. J lost 0 bases, V lost 2 bases, and 3 bases had no gene match. The CDR3 totals 14 residues. Germline V gene sequence: CDR1 DFQATT, CDR2 SNEGSKA (reference sequence). CDR3 amino acids: CSARKGAMNTEAFF. The CDR3 bases are TGCAGTGCTAGAAAGGGGGCCATGAACACTGAAGCTTTCTTT.

The chain combines TRBV20-1 with TRBJ1-1; D is ambiguous. The V gene lost 3 bases and the J gene lost 4 bases, with 12 bases spanning the gap. The CDR3 covers 13 residues. CDR1 is DFQATT and CDR2 is SNEGSKA in the germline V gene (reference sequence). CDR3 loop: CSARSPSGTEAFF. The CDR3 DNA follows: TGCAGTGCTAGGTCTCCATCCGGCACTGAAGCTTTCTTT.

The J gene is TRBJ1-5, the V gene TRBV12-3 or TRBV12-4; D perhaps matches TRBD1 (6 bases). V lost 6 bases and J lost 3, with 12 bases in between. The CDR3 runs to 14 residues. CDR3 in DNA: TGTGCCAGCAGGAAACAGGGTTCCAATCAGCCCCAGCATTTT. This gives the protein CASRKQGSNQPQHF.

This clonotype was recorded many times. This chain connects TRBV6-2 or TRBV6-3 to TRBJ1-4, with 8 bases fitting TRBD1. V gave up 5 bases and J gave up 7 bases; unmatched junction bases: 9. This CDR3 comprises 15 residues. Germline CDR1 reads MNHEY; CDR2 reads SVGEGT. The CDR3 sequence is CASSTPRTGSEKLFF. The CDR3 DNA reads as TGTGCCAGCAGTACTCCTCGGACAGGGAGTGAAAAACTGTTTTTT.

The V call is TRBV25-1, the J call TRBJ1-1; perhaps TRBD1 as D (6 bases). Trimming removed 4 bases at V and 6 bases at J, with 18 bases between. CDR1 and CDR2 (germline): MGHDK, SYGVNS. The CDR3 runs to 15 residues. The CDR3, as DNA: TGTGCCAGCAGTGGGGGGCACGAAAAGGCTCCTGAAGCTTTCTTT. This sequence encodes CASSGGHEKAPEAFF.

This clonotype is medium-sized (0.01 to 0.1%) within its sample. The rearrangement links TRBV19 to TRBJ1-2; D is unresolved. V lost 6 bases and J 3 bases, leaving 5 bases between the germline ends. This CDR3 comprises 11 residues. Germline-derived CDR1 and CDR2 are LNHDA and SQIVND (reference sequence). This CDR3 reads CASRKDYGYTF. The CDR3 DNA reads as TGTGCCAGTAGGAAGGACTATGGCTACACCTTC.

The chain recombines TRBV5-4 with TRBJ1-6, with 8 bases aligning to TRBD1. Germline assignment: CDR1 SGHNT and CDR2 YYREEE (reference sequence). There are 17 residues in the CDR3. Trimming at V came to 4 bases and at J to 0 bases, leaving 6 bases not matched to a gene. The chain's CDR3 is CASSLGQGPSYNSPLHF. The CDR3, as DNA: TGTGCCAGCAGCCTCGGACAGGGCCCCTCCTATAATTCACCCCTCCACTTT.

The gene calls are TRBV6-2 or TRBV6-3 and TRBJ1-6; D uncertain. V was shortened by 1 base and J by 9 bases, with 19 bases between the two germline ends. CDR1 and CDR2 (germline): MNHEY, SVGEGT. The length of the CDR3 is 17 residues. CDR3 sequence reads: CASSYFGPQKGGSPLHF. In DNA form, the CDR3 reads TGTGCCAGCAGTTACTTTGGACCACAAAAAGGAGGTTCACCCCTCCACTTT.

The chain links TRBV2 to TRBJ1-4, with 8 positions matching TRBD1. This CDR3 has 12 residues. CDR1 and CDR2 from the germline V gene are SNHLY and FYNNEI. V trimming: 8 bases; J trimming: 8 bases; junction bases outside the gene matches: 4. The CDR3 region has the DNA TGTGCCAGCCAGGGGGCCGGGGAAAAACTGTTTTTT. This sequence encodes CASQGAGEKLFF.

On this clonotype itself: A much more abundant neighbour one base away suggests this may be a read error. This CDR3 is CSVRNADTYNQQFF. In DNA, the CDR3 is TGCAGCGTTCGAAACGCAGATACCTACAATCAGCAGTTCTTC. V gene TRBV29-1 combines with J gene TRBJ2-1, with D uncertain. Per germline, CDR1 SQVTM and CDR2 ANQGSEA. The CDR3 covers 14 residues.

This clonotype was counted at least ten times. V and J are TRBV6-5 and TRBJ2-3, with 10 bases identical to TRBD2. The ends lost 4 bases at V and 5 bases at J; junction bases unmatched: 6. The V gene's germline CDR1 is MNHEY and CDR2 SVGAGI. The length of the CDR3 is 15 residues. The CDR3 sequence: CASSFSGGAVDTQYF. As DNA, the CDR3 is TGTGCCAGCAGTTTCAGCGGGGGGGCCGTAGATACGCAGTATTTT.

This clonotype has only a few counts. This sequence joins TRBV5-6 and TRBJ1-2; 8 nucleotides align to TRBD1. V shed 1 base and J 8 bases; nucleotides not matched to a gene: 1. Germline V gene data show CDR1 as SGHDT and CDR2 as YYEEEE. The CDR3 sequence is 12 residues long. The CDR3 sequence is CASSLQGAGYTF. The CDR3 DNA sequence: TGTGCCAGCAGCTTGCAGGGGGCCGGCTACACCTTC. The full variable domain, completed using reference TRBV5-6 and TRBJ1-2, is DAGVTQSPTHLIKTRGQQVTLRCSPKSGHDTVSWYQQALGQGPQFIFQYYEEEERQRGNFPDRFSGHQFPNYSSELNVNALLLGDSALYLCASSLQGAGYTFGSGTRLTVV.

The chain couples TRBV7-3 to TRBJ2-2, with a tentative D call TRBD1 (6 bases). The germline CDR1 and CDR2 sequences are SGHTA and FQGTGA. V was clipped by 5 bases and J by 3 bases, with 16 bases between them. This CDR3 comprises 16 residues. The CDR3 loop reads CASSPTGDIDTGELFF. As DNA, the CDR3 is TGTGCCAGCAGCCCAACCGGGGACATAGACACCGGGGAGCTGTTTTTT.

In its sample, this clonotype was seen many times. The chain recombines TRBV18 with TRBJ1-2, with 10 positions matching TRBD1. The CDR3 runs to 14 residues. Trimming took 7 bases from V and 7 from J; bases not matched to a gene: 9. CDR1 is KGHSH, CDR2 LQKENI, per germline. The CDR3: CASFLDRGTSGYTF. The CDR3 DNA reads TGTGCCAGCTTCCTGGACAGGGGGACGAGTGGCTACACCTTC.

The sample holds a few counts of this clonotype. This rearrangement joins TRBV12-3 or TRBV12-4 to TRBJ1-5, with TRBD1 identical over 7 bases. The CDR3 is 16 residues long. V was pared by 6 bases and J by 4 bases, with 12 bases of the junction left unmatched. In DNA form, the CDR3 reads TGTGCCAGCAGCCCGACGTTAGGGACAGAAAATCAGCCCCAGCATTTT. Translating it yields CASSPTLGTENQPQHF.

The rearrangement joins TRBV6-5 to TRBJ1-1, with D perhaps matching TRBD1 (6 bases). This CDR3 region has 11 residues. Trimming pared 6 bases from V and 10 bases from J, leaving 12 bases between. Germline-derived CDR1 and CDR2 are MNHEY and SVGAGI. For the CDR3, the DNA is TGTGCCAGCAGCGACAGGAGGGCAGCTTTCTTT. Protein: CASSDRRAAFF.

The rearrangement joins TRBV6-5 to TRBJ2-2, with D maybe TRBD2 (5 bases). Between the trimmed V and J ends, which lost 7 bases and 0 bases, there was a span of 18 bases. CDR3 length equals 17 residues. From germline, CDR1 is MNHEY and CDR2 SVGAGI. DNA of the CDR3: TGTGCCAGCACCTTAAACCTGGGGAGCACGAACACCGGGGAGCTGTTTTTT. Translation: CASTLNLGSTNTGELFF.

This clonotype appeared many times. This chain connects TRBV18 to TRBJ1-1; D not certain. Germline-derived CDR1 and CDR2 are KGHSH and LQKENI. There are 12 residues in the CDR3. V lost 3 bases and J lost 8, with 10 bases in between. CDR3 nucleotide sequence: TGTGCCAGCTCACCTCCAACAGAGGAAGCTTTCTTT. Its protein is CASSPPTEEAFF.

This clonotype was seen a handful of times. The rearrangement joins TRBV7-9 to TRBJ2-5; the D is unclear. From germline, CDR1 is SEHNR and CDR2 FQNEAQ (reference sequence). The CDR3 spans 15 residues. Trimming left V 5 bases short and J 2 bases short, with 15 bases between. The CDR3 is CASSDTPPRQETQYF. The CDR3, as DNA: TGTGCCAGCAGCGACACTCCCCCGAGACAAGAGACCCAGTACTTC.

This clonotype is labeled medium-sized. The J gene is TRBJ2-2, the V gene TRBV29-1; tentatively, D is TRBD2 (6 bases). Germline loops: CDR1 SQVTM, CDR2 ANQGSEA. This CDR3 has 17 amino acids. V lost 0 bases and J 5 bases, leaving 19 bases between the germline ends. The CDR3 spells CSVEEGRRGLKTGELFF. The CDR3 region has the DNA TGCAGCGTTGAAGAAGGGAGGCGGGGCCTGAAAACCGGGGAGCTGTTTTTT.

This clonotype was detected many times. The chain uses TRBV19 and TRBJ2-5; 11 positions match TRBD2. Germline trimming cut 2 bases from V and 5 bases from J; bases unmatched to any gene: 4. The germline V gene encodes CDR1 LNHDA and CDR2 SQIVND (reference sequence). This CDR3 comprises 15 residues. The CDR3 is CASSITSGGSETQYF. In DNA form, the CDR3 reads TGTGCCAGTAGTATAACTAGCGGGGGATCGGAGACCCAGTACTTC.

Comment on this clonotype: This may arise from a read error, as a much more abundant clone is one base away. CDR3 protein: CASRGNEKLIF. The CDR3 nucleotides read TGTGCCAGCAGGGGAAATGAAAAACTGATTTTT. This sequence joins TRBV27 and TRBJ1-4, with no clear D. The CDR3 consists of 11 residues. Per germline, CDR1 MNHEY and CDR2 SMNVEV (reference sequence).

The chain joins TRBV20-1 to TRBJ2-1; tentative D call: TRBD2 (6 bases). CDR3 length: 12 amino acids. V was clipped by 5 bases and J by 7 bases, with 12 bases between them. Germline CDR1 DFQATT, CDR2 SNEGSKA (reference sequence). The CDR3, as DNA: TGCAGTGCTTACCTAGGAGGGAATGAGCAGTTCTTC. Translated: CSAYLGGNEQFF.

Ten or more counts support this clonotype. The rearrangement links TRBV10-3 to TRBJ2-7; D gene ambiguous. V dropped 0 bases and J dropped 6 bases, with 15 bases sitting between them. CDR3 length equals 15 residues. From germline, CDR1 is ENHRY and CDR2 SYGVKD. The CDR3: CAISESRNVKGEQYF. CDR3 nucleotides: TGTGCCATCAGTGAGTCGAGGAACGTAAAAGGCGAGCAGTACTTC.

Turning to this clonotype: This may be a read error, as it is one base from a much larger clone. V is TRBV30 and J is TRBJ2-7; a weak D match, TRBD2 (7 bases). Germline V gives CDR1 GTSNPN, CDR2 SVGIG (reference sequence). V gave up 0 bases and J gave up 6 bases, with 12 bases separating them. This CDR3 has 13 residues. The CDR3 spells CAWSVGGGGEQYF. The CDR3 DNA reads as TGTGCCTGGAGTGTAGGGGGGGGCGGCGAGCAGTACTTC. The complete variable domain, with remaining parts taken from reference TRBV30 and TRBJ2-7, reads SQTIHQWPATLVQPVGSPLSLECTVEGTSNPNLYWYRQAAGRGLQLLFYSVGIGQISSEVPQNLSASRPQDRQFILSSKKLLLSDSGFYLCAWSVGGGGEQYFGPGTRLTVT.

This clonotype was found many times. The gene calls are TRBV7-2 and TRBJ2-7; unclear D gene. Per the germline V gene, CDR1 is SGHTA and CDR2 is FQGNSA. Deletions cut 2 bases from V and 8 bases from J, with 7 bases between. CDR3 size: 11 residues. The CDR3 DNA sequence: TGTGCCAGCAGCTTACGGGTTCAGCAGTACTTC. Translation: CASSLRVQQYF.

Within the sample, this clonotype is medium-sized. This chain connects TRBV10-3 to TRBJ2-2; possible D gene TRBD1, 5 bases. There are 15 residues in the CDR3. Trimming stripped 4 bases from V and 3 bases from J, with 12 bases between. The V gene's germline CDR1 is ENHRY and CDR2 SYGVKD. CDR3 nucleotide sequence: TGTGCCATCAGTGCCGACAGAACCTACACCGGGGAGCTGTTTTTT. Residues: CAISADRTYTGELFF.

This rearrangement joins TRBV11-2 to TRBJ1-1; D unclear. This CDR3 has 12 residues. Germline V CDR1 and CDR2: SGHAT, FQNNGV. V lost 3 bases, J lost 5 bases, and 7 bases lay in between. CDR3 sequence reads: CASSFEGTEAFF. CDR3 coding DNA: TGTGCCAGCAGCTTCGAGGGAACTGAAGCTTTCTTT.

The J gene is TRBJ1-1, the V gene TRBV6-5; weak D call: TRBD1 (6 bases). Germline V gene data show CDR1 as MNHEY and CDR2 as SVGAGI. Trimming took off 6 bases at V and 10 bases at J, with 15 bases between the two ends. The CDR3 contains 12 residues. CDR3 region: CASRDDRRAAFF. CDR3 sequence (DNA): TGTGCCAGCAGAGACGACAGGAGGGCAGCTTTCTTT.

This clonotype counts as medium-sized. V usage is TRBV18 and J usage is TRBJ2-7; 9 nucleotides align to TRBD1. J was trimmed by 2 bases and V by 6 bases; bases with no gene match: 5. The CDR3 totals 14 residues. CDR1 is KGHSH, CDR2 LQKENI, per germline. The CDR3: CASSTGTGPYEQYF. The CDR3 DNA reads as TGTGCCAGCTCGACCGGGACAGGGCCCTACGAGCAGTACTTC.

The chain uses TRBV6-1 and TRBJ1-2; 7 nucleotides align to TRBD1. Germline trimming cut 5 bases from V and 8 bases from J; bases unmatched to any gene: 11. This CDR3 contains 14 residues. Germline V CDR1 and CDR2: MNHNS, SASEGT. CDR3 in amino acids: CASSIRDRAKGYTF. The DNA for the CDR3 is TGTGCCAGCAGTATCCGAGACAGGGCAAAAGGCTACACCTTC.